These 24 T cell receptor beta chains came from one sample sequenced in a study of patients and donors after allogeneic stem cell transplantation. TCRdb re-analysed the RT-PCR reads in MiXCR, keeping a single row per CDR3 protein. Of roughly 960,000 distinct CDR3 sequences listed, about a sixth are singletons. The specimen was blood, either unsorted or a sorted T cell fraction (not recorded which). These receptors were taken from a human donor who was either an allogeneic HSCT recipient or a stem cell or donor lymphocyte infusion donor (not recorded which). It is not recorded whose cells these are; they may come from a transplant donor.

This clonotype was seen more than once but under ten times. The chain has TRBV12-3 or TRBV12-4 and TRBJ2-3; the match to TRBD2 covers 8 bases. The CDR3 runs to 17 residues. Trimming removed 2 bases from V and 1 base from J; junction bases left unmatched: 8. The DNA for the CDR3 is TGTGCCAGCAGTTTACTCGCAGCGGGAGTTGGCACAGATACGCAGTATTTT. This gives the protein CASSLLAAGVGTDTQYF.

The gene calls are TRBV7-2 and TRBJ2-7, with D perhaps being TRBD1 or TRBD2 (7 bases each). The V gene's germline CDR1 is SGHTA and CDR2 FQGNSA. CDR3 length: 14 residues. Trimming took off 3 bases at V and 3 bases at J, with 12 bases between the two ends. DNA of the CDR3: TGTGCCAGCAGCTTGTTCAGGGGGGGCTACGAGCAGTACTTC. It codes for CASSLFRGGYEQYF.

This clonotype was found many times. This chain uses TRBV29-1 with TRBJ2-6; D is unresolved. Germline CDR1 SQVTM, CDR2 ANQGSEA. The germline V and J ends were trimmed by 1 base and 2 bases, with 3 bases remaining between them. This CDR3 has 13 amino acids. The CDR3 reads CSVEGTGANVLTF. As DNA, the CDR3 is TGCAGCGTTGAAGGGACTGGGGCCAACGTCCTGACTTTC.

This clonotype was seen a handful of times. The chain is built from TRBV5-4 and TRBJ2-3, with TRBD1 matching over 9 bases. Germline lookup yields CDR1 SGHNT and CDR2 YYREEE (reference sequence). V lost 3 bases and J lost 4; bases outside the gene matches: 6. The CDR3 contains 15 residues. The CDR3 sequence: CASSSLRTGADTQYF. In DNA, the CDR3 is TGTGCCAGCAGCTCACTCCGGACAGGGGCAGATACGCAGTATTTT.

This sequence joins TRBV4-1 and TRBJ2-1; 7 bases are a match to TRBD1. Germline loops: CDR1 MGHRA, CDR2 YSYEKL. There are 16 residues in the CDR3. The ends lost 4 bases at V and 5 bases at J; junction bases unmatched: 11. CDR3: CASSLPQGRYDNEQFF. Here the CDR3 DNA reads TGCGCCAGCAGCCTACCACAGGGGCGCTACGACAATGAGCAGTTCTTC.

On this clonotype itself: An end of the junction does not agree with germline; a read error may underlie this. The chain links TRBV5-1 to TRBJ2-1; no clear D. In germline, CDR1 is SGHRS, CDR2 YFSETQ. This CDR3 comprises 16 residues. The CDR3 DNA follows: TGCACCAGCAGCCATTCGCCAGGTAGCTCCTACAATGAGCAGTTCTTC. Encoded protein: CTSSHSPGSSYNEQFF.

This rearrangement joins TRBV7-2 to TRBJ1-2, with D possibly TRBD1 on 6 matching bases. V lost 1 base and J lost 3, with 12 bases in between. The CDR3 totals 15 residues. Germline values: CDR1 SGHTA, CDR2 FQGNSA. The CDR3 reads CASSLGGGAHYGYTF. DNA for the CDR3: TGTGCCAGCAGCTTAGGTGGGGGGGCCCACTATGGCTACACCTTC.

This clonotype was detected a few times. This chain uses TRBV6-5 with TRBJ1-2, with 10 bases fitting TRBD1. The CDR3 length is 12 residues. The germline CDR1 and CDR2 sequences are MNHEY and SVGAGI. V was pared by 5 bases and J by 8 bases, with 2 bases of the junction left unmatched. The CDR3 DNA reads TGTGCCAGCAGTGACAGGGGGCAAGGCTACACCTTC. Protein sequence: CASSDRGQGYTF.

There are a few counts of this clonotype. The rearrangement uses TRBV20-1 and TRBJ2-7, with TRBD2 matching over 11 bases. Per the germline V gene, CDR1 is DFQATT and CDR2 is SNEGSKA (reference sequence). CDR3 length equals 15 residues. V shed 0 bases, J shed 6 bases, and the junction held 7 bases outside the gene matches. In nucleotides, the CDR3 is TGCAGTGCTAGAGATTCGCGAACTAGCGGGGGCGAGCAGTACTTC. Translated: CSARDSRTSGGEQYF.

The chain couples TRBV6-1 to TRBJ1-1, with D tentatively TRBD1 (6 bases). Germline V lookup: CDR1 MNHNS, CDR2 SASEGT. The V and J ends lost 3 bases and 3 bases respectively, with 11 bases between them. CDR3 length equals 14 residues. DNA for the CDR3: TGTGCCAGCAGTGAGGCGGGGGCGGACACTGAAGCTTTCTTT. Amino acids: CASSEAGADTEAFF.

The rearrangement uses TRBV19 and TRBJ2-1; possible D gene TRBD2, 6 bases. Germline assignment: CDR1 LNHDA and CDR2 SQIVND (reference sequence). The CDR3 sequence is 15 residues long. Trimming stripped 1 base from V and 8 bases from J, with 15 bases between. The CDR3 region has the DNA TGTGCCAGTAGTATAGCAGCGGGTTTCATGGATGAGCAGTTCTTC. This encodes CASSIAAGFMDEQFF.

The CDR3 sequence is CASSLDRGLDQPQHF. CDR3 DNA: TGTGCCAGCAGCCTCGACAGGGGGCTTGATCAGCCCCAGCATTTT. This chain links TRBV7-9 with TRBJ1-5; 10 bases are shared with TRBD1. The CDR3 has 15 residues. The trim removed 5 bases at V and 5 bases at J, leaving 6 bases unmatched. The germline CDR1 and CDR2 sequences are SEHNR and FQNEAQ (reference sequence).

CDR3: CAVFSGNTIYF. The DNA of the CDR3 is TGTGCCGTGTTTTCTGGAAACACCATATATTTT. V usage is TRBV12-3 or TRBV12-4 and J usage is TRBJ1-3, with D unresolved. CDR3 size: 11 residues. V was trimmed by 11 bases and J by 1 base, leaving 6 bases between them.

This clonotype has ten or more counts. The genes are TRBV5-1 and TRBJ2-1; D unresolved. The V end lost 2 bases, the J end lost 4 bases, and 13 bases lay between the germline ends. CDR1 and CDR2 from the germline V gene are SGHRS and YFSETQ. This CDR3 is 15 amino acids long. CDR3 protein: CASSFQPGPYNEQFF. CDR3 nucleotide sequence: TGCGCCAGCAGCTTCCAACCAGGCCCGTACAATGAGCAGTTCTTC.

The V call is TRBV6-5, the J call TRBJ1-3; D unresolved. Germline V gene lookup returns CDR1 MNHEY and CDR2 SVGAGI. V lost 0 bases to trimming and J lost 0 bases, with 9 bases between them. This CDR3 spans 16 amino acids. The CDR3 DNA is TGTGCCAGCAGTTACTCCGGCGGCCTCTCTGGAAACACCATATATTTT. Translated: CASSYSGGLSGNTIYF.

This clonotype was recorded many times. The chain couples TRBV27 to TRBJ2-3; TRBD1 might be the D (5 bases). Trimming took 2 bases from V and 5 from J, leaving 14 bases between them. This CDR3 contains 15 residues. CDR1 is MNHEY, CDR2 SMNVEV, per germline (reference sequence). CDR3 DNA sequence: TGTGCCAGCAGTTTACGCCAGGGTTGGGGAGATACGCAGTATTTT. This translates into CASSLRQGWGDTQYF.

This clonotype has ten or more counts. V and J are TRBV12-3 or TRBV12-4 and TRBJ1-1, with 7 bases aligning to TRBD1. The trim removed 7 bases at V and 7 bases at J, leaving 9 bases unmatched. CDR3 length: 13 amino acids. Written as DNA, the CDR3 is TGTGCCAGCACCCCACAGGGGTACGGTGAAGCTTTCTTT. Its translation: CASTPQGYGEAFF.

There are a few counts of this clonotype. The V gene is TRBV11-2, the J gene TRBJ1-2, with D unclear. This CDR3 region has 14 residues. Between the trimmed V and J ends, which lost 4 bases and 10 bases, there was a span of 19 bases. Germline V lookup: CDR1 SGHAT, CDR2 FQNNGV. The CDR3 protein is CASSSVTEGRDYTF. CDR3 in DNA: TGTGCCAGCAGCTCAGTTACTGAGGGTAGAGACTACACCTTC.

J is TRBJ2-1 and V is TRBV9; D is ambiguous. The CDR3 totals 11 residues. Per the germline V gene, CDR1 is SGDLS and CDR2 is YYNGEE. V lost 0 bases and J lost 9, with 4 bases in between. In nucleotides, the CDR3 is TGTGCCAGCAGCGTAGGGGTTGAGCAGTTCTTC. Translated, it gives CASSVGVEQFF.

This clonotype was counted only a few times. This sequence joins TRBV7-2 and TRBJ1-5; TRBD1 matches at 7 bases. V trimming: 2 bases; J trimming: 9 bases; junction bases outside the gene matches: 7. Looked up from germline, CDR1 is SGHTA and CDR2 is FQGNSA. CDR3 length: 14 amino acids. CDR3 sequence (DNA): TGTGCCAGCAGCTTATATACAGGGGCATGGCCCCAGCATTTT. It is translated as CASSLYTGAWPQHF.

The chain uses TRBV14 and TRBJ2-7; TRBD1 aligns across 7 bases. V was clipped by 6 bases and J by 5 bases; unmatched bases: 7. CDR1 and CDR2 from the germline V gene are SGHDN and FVKESK. The CDR3 covers 13 residues. The CDR3 spells CASRQTGSHEQYF. The CDR3 DNA reads as TGTGCCAGCAGACAGACAGGGTCCCACGAGCAGTACTTC.

In this sample, this clonotype turned up a few times. This rearrangement joins TRBV7-9 to TRBJ2-7; 13 bases match TRBD2. Germline CDR1 reads SEHNR; CDR2 reads FQNEAQ (reference sequence). This CDR3 is 17 amino acids long. The ends lost 4 bases at V and 1 base at J; junction bases unmatched: 7. CDR3: CASSSAPGLAGSYEQYF. In DNA form, the CDR3 reads TGTGCCAGCAGCTCAGCGCCGGGACTAGCGGGATCCTACGAGCAGTACTTC.

This clonotype showed up just a few times. This sequence joins TRBV6-2 or TRBV6-3 and TRBJ2-1; 9 bases match TRBD1. This CDR3 has 13 residues. The junction had 4 bases not matched to a gene; V was cut back by 8 bases and J by 5 bases. Looked up from germline, CDR1 is MNHEY and CDR2 is SVGEGT. The CDR3 region has the DNA TGTGCCAGCTGGGGGACAGGGAACAATGAGCAGTTCTTC. It translates to CASWGTGNNEQFF.

The V and J genes are TRBV18 and TRBJ2-3; 9 bases align to TRBD2. V shed 3 bases, J shed 2 bases, and the junction held 9 bases outside the gene matches. Germline assignment: CDR1 KGHSH and CDR2 LQKENI. This CDR3 spans 17 amino acids. CDR3 region: CASSPPRLAGTTDTQYF. CDR3 nucleotide sequence: TGTGCCAGCTCACCCCCTAGGCTAGCGGGAACCACAGATACGCAGTATTTT.